This TCR beta chain was recovered during a study of blood T cell repertoires in COVID-19. As for the study in general: The origin of the acute and convalescent COVID-19 samples was the United States, Italy and Spain. The cDNA or gDNA used as material had been derived from T cells, B-cell-depleted T cells, or PBMCs.

Per the original data handling: Nucleated cell number was recorded as an estimate derived from reference gene primer amplification. Measured with immunoSEQ multiplex PCR; TCRdb has only the in-frame clones, and not every one. V and J calls and clone size are given by that table; D and trimming were obtained from the DNA. Of roughly 250,000 clones listed, around 82% were seen once; the top ten hold roughly 4.6%. Trimming took 0 bases from V and 8 from J, leaving 6 bases between them. The CDR3 runs to 12 residues. Germline CDR1 and CDR2: SGHRS and YFSETQ. Sequenced: peripheral blood. This TCR was recovered from a woman aged 80 or older with active or convalescent COVID-19. The chain has TRBV5-1 and TRBJ2-1; D is ambiguous. In nucleotides, the CDR3 is TGCGCCAGCAGCTTGGCAGGTGATGAGCAGTTCTTC. Its protein product is CASSLAGDEQFF.